Following are 13 T cell receptor beta chains from one sample sequenced in a study of CD8 T cells in Susac syndrome. Random hexamers were used to reverse transcribe about 0.45 to 1 ug of RNA. MiXCR, applied by TCRdb to the immunoSEQ multiplex PCR reads, yields one record per CDR3 protein. The sample lists about 300,000 distinct CDR3 sequences; 85% were seen once. Sequencing was done on a sample of CD8+ T cells from PBMCs. The source of these receptors is a human donor with multiple sclerosis.

In this sample, this clonotype turned up a few times. The chain couples TRBV6-5 to TRBJ1-3, with D unresolved. The CDR3 has 16 residues. From germline, CDR1 is MNHEY and CDR2 SVGAGI. Between the trimmed V and J ends, which lost 0 bases and 7 bases, there was a span of 16 bases. CDR3 nucleotides: TGTGCCAGCAGTTACTCGGCAGGAACCTTGGGGAACACCATATATTTT. It is translated as CASSYSAGTLGNTIYF.

This clonotype came up once. The chain is built from TRBV20-1 and TRBJ1-4, with a weak D call TRBD1 (5 bases). The CDR3 is made up of 12 amino acids. Germline CDR1 and CDR2: DFQATT and SNEGSKA (reference sequence). The CDR3 bases are TGCAGAACAGACAGACTCGATGAAAAACTGTTTTTT. It codes for CRTDRLDEKLFF.

The chain employs TRBV15 and TRBJ2-2, with a tentative D call TRBD2 (5 bases). The germline V and J ends were trimmed by 0 bases and 7 bases, with 18 bases remaining between them. This CDR3 has 17 amino acids. Germline loops: CDR1 LNHNV, CDR2 YYDKDF (reference sequence). Here the CDR3 reads CATSRDGMTTGGGELFF. The DNA of the CDR3 is TGTGCCACCAGCAGAGATGGTATGACCACCGGAGGCGGGGAGCTGTTTTTT.

The chain carries TRBV15 and TRBJ2-3; the D gene is possibly TRBD2 (6 bases). The CDR3 sequence is 16 residues long. Trimming took 0 bases from V and 4 from J, leaving 14 bases between them. Germline V lookup: CDR1 LNHNV, CDR2 YYDKDF (reference sequence). The CDR3 region is CATSRDAGNPPDTQYF. For the CDR3, the DNA is TGTGCCACCAGCAGAGATGCGGGAAATCCTCCAGATACGCAGTATTTT. The complete variable domain, with remaining parts taken from reference TRBV15 and TRBJ2-3, reads DAMVIQNPRYQVTQFGKPVTLSCSQTLNHNVMYWYQQKSSQAPKLLFHYYDKDFNNEADTPDNFQSRRPNTSFCFLDIRSPGLGDTAMYLCATSRDAGNPPDTQYFGPGTRLTVL.

V gene TRBV10-3 combines with J gene TRBJ1-1; 8 nucleotides line up with TRBD1. With 1 base clipped from V and 1 base from J, the junction kept 2 bases outside the gene matches. The length of the CDR3 is 15 residues. The germline gives CDR1 ENHRY, CDR2 SYGVKD. CDR3 region: CAISEFGQGNTEAFF. The CDR3 coding sequence is TGTGCCATCAGTGAGTTCGGACAGGGGAACACTGAAGCTTTCTTT.

The V gene is TRBV27, the J gene TRBJ2-7; D is unresolved. V was clipped by 3 bases and J by 3 bases, with 12 bases between them. CDR3 length equals 14 residues. The V gene's germline CDR1 is MNHEY and CDR2 SMNVEV (reference sequence). Here the CDR3 reads CASSFSTQFYEQYF. CDR3 nucleotides: TGTGCCAGCAGTTTCTCGACACAATTCTACGAGCAGTACTTC.

The chain is built from TRBV7-9 and TRBJ2-7; 9 bases are shared with TRBD2. V dropped 1 base and J dropped 3; count of bases not matched to a gene: 7. Germline V lookup: CDR1 SEHNR, CDR2 FQNEAQ (reference sequence). The CDR3 extends over 16 amino acids. The CDR3 reads CASSLGSGGPYYEQYF. The CDR3 bases are TGTGCCAGCAGCTTAGGAAGCGGGGGGCCCTACTACGAGCAGTACTTC.

V gene TRBV7-8 combines with J gene TRBJ1-5; no firm D call. The CDR3 runs to 14 residues. Germline V gene sequence: CDR1 SGHVS, CDR2 FQNEAQ. V dropped 1 base and J dropped 4 bases, with 8 bases sitting between them. CDR3 coding DNA: TGTGCCAGCAGCTTAGGTTCGAGGAATCAGCCCCAGCATTTT. As protein: CASSLGSRNQPQHF.

The V gene is TRBV6-2 or TRBV6-3, the J gene TRBJ2-7; 8 nucleotides align to TRBD1. The CDR3 has 14 residues. The V gene end was trimmed by 4 bases and the J gene end by 4 bases; junction bases not matched to a gene: 6. Germline lookup yields CDR1 MNHEY and CDR2 SVGEGT. CDR3 sequence: CASSLAGGEYEQYF. CDR3 sequence (DNA): TGTGCCAGCAGTTTGGCAGGGGGCGAGTACGAGCAGTACTTC.

The chain links TRBV21-1 to TRBJ2-1; no check of the table's D call, TRBD2, against the DNA was made. TRBV21-1 is classified as a pseudogene. This CDR3 region has 13 residues. CDR3 sequence reads: CASLAGALNEQFF. The DNA for the CDR3 is TGTGCCAGTCTAGCGGGAGCCCTCAATGAGCAGTTCTTC.

J is TRBJ2-7 and V is TRBV5-6; 7 positions agree with TRBD1. Per germline, CDR1 SGHDT and CDR2 YYEEEE. The trim removed 4 bases at V and 6 bases at J, leaving 10 bases unmatched. The CDR3 loop spans 14 amino acids. CDR3 region: CASSPVTGYGEQYF. As DNA, the CDR3 is TGTGCCAGCAGCCCCGTGACAGGGTATGGCGAGCAGTACTTC.

The J gene is TRBJ2-3, the V gene TRBV4-3, with 11 bases that match TRBD2. The V segment lost 3 bases and the J segment 3 bases; nucleotides outside the gene matches: 8. This CDR3 region has 17 residues. Germline V CDR1 and CDR2: LGHNA, YSLEER. DNA of the CDR3: TGCGCCAGCAGCCAGTTAGCGGGAGGGCCGGGGACAGATACGCAGTATTTT. It yields the protein CASSQLAGGPGTDTQYF.

The count of this clonotype is one. The rearrangement uses TRBV6-1 and TRBJ2-1; a possible D gene is TRBD1 (5 bases). Trimming pared 6 bases from V and 4 bases from J, leaving 19 bases between. This CDR3 is 16 amino acids long. Germline V lookup: CDR1 MNHNS, CDR2 SASEGT. The CDR3 spells CASSSHGRPGYNEQFF. Written as DNA, the CDR3 is TGTGCCAGCAGCTCACACGGGCGGCCAGGGTACAATGAGCAGTTCTTC.